The present T cell receptor beta chain was sequenced within a study of blood T cell repertoires in COVID-19. TCRdb's copy holds only in-frame clones and misses some; the assay was immunoSEQ multiplex PCR. The sample consists of 250,000 to 300,000 clones, around 86% of them appearing once. The sequenced material came from peripheral blood. The TCR sequence derives from a middle-aged man with acute or convalescent COVID-19.

The DNA for the CDR3 is TGCAGTGCTAGGTTTACCGGGGCCCAGCATTTT. It yields the protein CSARFTGAQHF. V gene TRBV20-1 combines with J gene TRBJ1-5; no reliable D call. V was shortened by 3 bases and J by 11 bases, with 11 bases between the two germline ends. This CDR3 spans 11 amino acids. Germline-derived CDR1 and CDR2 are DFQATT and SNEGSKA (reference sequence).